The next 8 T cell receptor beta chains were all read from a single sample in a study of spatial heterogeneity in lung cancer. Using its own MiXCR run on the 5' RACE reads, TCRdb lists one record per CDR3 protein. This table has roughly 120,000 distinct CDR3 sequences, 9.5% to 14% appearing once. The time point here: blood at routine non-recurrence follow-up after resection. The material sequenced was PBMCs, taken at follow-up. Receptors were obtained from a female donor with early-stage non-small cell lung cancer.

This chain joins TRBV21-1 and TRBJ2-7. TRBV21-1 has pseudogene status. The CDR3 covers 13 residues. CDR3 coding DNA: TGTGCCAGCAGCAGCCATTTGGTCTACGAGCAGTACTTC. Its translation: CASSSHLVYEQYF.

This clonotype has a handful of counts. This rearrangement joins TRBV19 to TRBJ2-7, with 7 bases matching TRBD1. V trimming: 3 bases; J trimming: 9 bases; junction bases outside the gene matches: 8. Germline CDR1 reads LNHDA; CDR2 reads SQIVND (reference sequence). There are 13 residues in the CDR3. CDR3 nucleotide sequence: TGTGCCAGTAGTATGCGACAGGGTATGGTGCAGTACGTC. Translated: CASSMRQGMVQYV.

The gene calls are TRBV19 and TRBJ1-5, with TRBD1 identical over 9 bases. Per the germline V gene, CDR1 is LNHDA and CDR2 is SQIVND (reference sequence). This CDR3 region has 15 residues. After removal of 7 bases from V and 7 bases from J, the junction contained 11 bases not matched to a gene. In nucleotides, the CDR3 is TGTGCCAGTACCTTAACCGGGACAGGGAAACAGCCCCAGCATTTT. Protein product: CASTLTGTGKQPQHF.

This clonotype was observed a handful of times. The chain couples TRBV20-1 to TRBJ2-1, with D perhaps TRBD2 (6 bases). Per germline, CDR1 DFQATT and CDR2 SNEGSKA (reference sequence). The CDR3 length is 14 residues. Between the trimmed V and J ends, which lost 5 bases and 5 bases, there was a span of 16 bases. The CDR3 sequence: CSAPGDWRNNEQFF. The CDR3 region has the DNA TGCAGTGCTCCGGGGGACTGGAGAAACAATGAGCAGTTCTTC.

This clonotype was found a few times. CDR3: CASSVGPGSNQPQHF. As DNA, the CDR3 is TGTGCCAGCAGCGTAGGCCCGGGAAGCAATCAGCCCCAGCATTTT. The chain recombines TRBV9 with TRBJ1-5; no definite D call. Germline V gene sequence: CDR1 SGDLS, CDR2 YYNGEE. This CDR3 has 15 amino acids. Trimming left V 0 bases short and J 1 base short, with 8 bases between.

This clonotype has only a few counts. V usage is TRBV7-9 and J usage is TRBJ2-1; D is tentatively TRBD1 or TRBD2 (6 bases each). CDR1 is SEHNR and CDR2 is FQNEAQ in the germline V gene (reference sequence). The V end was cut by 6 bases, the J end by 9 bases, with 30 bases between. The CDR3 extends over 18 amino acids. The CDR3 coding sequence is TGTGCCAGCAGACCGACTACGCGGCGGGACACGGGATCTCGTGAGCAGTTCTTC. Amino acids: CASRPTTRRDTGSREQFF. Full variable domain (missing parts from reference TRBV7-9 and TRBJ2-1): DTGVSQNPRHKITKRGQNVTFRCDPISEHNRLYWYRQTLGQGPEFLTYFQNEAQLEKSRLLSDRFSAERPKGSFSTLEIQRTEQGDSAMYLCASRPTTRRDTGSREQFFGPGTRLTVL.

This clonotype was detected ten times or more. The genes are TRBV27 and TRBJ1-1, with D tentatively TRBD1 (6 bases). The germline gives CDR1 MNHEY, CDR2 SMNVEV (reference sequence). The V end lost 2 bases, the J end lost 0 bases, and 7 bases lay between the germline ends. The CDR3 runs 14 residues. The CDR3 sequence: CASSLQGLNTEAFF. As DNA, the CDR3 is TGTGCCAGCAGTTTACAGGGGCTGAACACTGAAGCTTTCTTT.

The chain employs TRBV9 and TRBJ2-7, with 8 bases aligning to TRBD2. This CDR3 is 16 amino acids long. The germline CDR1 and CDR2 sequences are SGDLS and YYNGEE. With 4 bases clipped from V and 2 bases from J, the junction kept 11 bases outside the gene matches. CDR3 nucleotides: TGTGCCAGCAGCTCGGGAGGCCTAGCGGGTACCTACGAGCAGTACTTC. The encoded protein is CASSSGGLAGTYEQYF.